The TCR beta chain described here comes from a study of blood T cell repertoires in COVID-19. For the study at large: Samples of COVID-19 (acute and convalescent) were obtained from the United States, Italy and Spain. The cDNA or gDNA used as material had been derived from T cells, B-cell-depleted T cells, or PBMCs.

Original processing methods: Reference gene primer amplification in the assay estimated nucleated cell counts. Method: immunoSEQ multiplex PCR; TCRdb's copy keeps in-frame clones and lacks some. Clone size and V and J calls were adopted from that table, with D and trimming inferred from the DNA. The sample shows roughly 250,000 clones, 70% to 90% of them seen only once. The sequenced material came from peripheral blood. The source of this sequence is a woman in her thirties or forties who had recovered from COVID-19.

As DNA, the CDR3 is TGCGCCAGCAGCCGGTCATCTCCGGGACAGGGGAGTTATGGCTACACCTTC. Its translation: CASSRSSPGQGSYGYTF. V usage is TRBV5-1 and J usage is TRBJ1-2; 10 positions match TRBD1. CDR3 length: 17 residues. V gave up 4 bases and J gave up 5 bases; unmatched junction bases: 14. CDR1 SGHRS and CDR2 YFSETQ come from the germline V gene.